Listed below are T cell receptor beta chains from one sample, sequenced in a study of tumor-infiltrating lymphocytes in localized non-small cell lung cancer. TCRdb's table, derived via immunoSEQ multiplex PCR, lists solely in-frame clones and lacks some. The sample lists some 14,000 clones, roughly four fifths occurring once. The sample comprised uninvolved lung tissue not adjacent to the tumor. All receptors come from a human donor with non-small cell lung cancer. The conserved cysteine and the conserved F or W are not part of the CDR3 here. Only some rows state a clone size, as once, few, many or a class for expanded clones.

j_call | v_call | clone_size | cdr3_aa
TRBJ2-7 | TRBV28 | - | ASSFFAGVVYEQY
TRBJ2-5 | TRBV30 | - | AWSGGSATPVQETQY
TRBJ2-7 | TRBV6-1 | - | ASSEANAGTVG
TRBJ1-4 | TRBV6-1 | - | ASSEASGTGWEKLF
TRBJ2-5 | TRBV6-5 | - | ASSSFQGTQY
TRBJ1-5 | TRBV28 | few | ASSTGSQPQH
TRBJ2-7 | TRBV7-2 | - | ASSPLGEQY
TRBJ2-3 | TRBV5-1 | medium-sized | ASSLSGGRSTDTQY
TRBJ2-7 | TRBV19 | - | ASKRELAGVHEQY
TRBJ1-1 | TRBV7-2 | - | ASRLGRRNTEAF
TRBJ2-3 | TRBV19 | - | ASSTRQVRTDTQY
TRBJ2-7 | TRBV4-1 | once | ASSQECRGYYEQY
TRBJ1-6 | TRBV30 | - | AWSVGAGGNSPLH